Sequencing of this T cell receptor beta chain was carried out in a study of monozygotic twins with inflammatory bowel disease. This CDR3 is 15 amino acids long. TCRdb reworked the 5' RACE reads into one entry per CDR3 protein, no DNA. The sample table includes a few hundred thousand distinct CDR3 sequences. Sequences were obtained from blood. This clonotype was obtained from a human donor with ulcerative colitis or Crohn's disease, or a healthy co-twin of an affected twin (not recorded which). The chain carries TRBV12-3 or TRBV12-4 and TRBJ1-1; TCRdb reports TRBD1, a call that lacks DNA to check it against. The CDR3 loop reads CASSLPGQMGTEAFF.